This record concerns one T cell receptor beta chain sequence. Antigen specificity is unknown. TCRdb itself ran the RACE reads through MiXCR, one entry per CDR3 protein. The profile shows approximately 180,000 distinct CDR3 sequences, 30% of them singletons. These data originate in a study of human T cells and chemical hapten exposure. Study in general: Diphenylcyclopropenone doses were given weekly to the scalps of patients across the approximately 22-week study. Findings and limits, study-wide: Those TCRs sitting above 1 in 1000 frequency stayed the same with DPC sensitization.

Trimming left V 2 bases short and J 6 bases short, with 8 bases between. From germline, CDR1 is SGDLS and CDR2 YYNGEE. The CDR3 runs 13 residues. Time point reported: pre-sensitization, week 0. Noted treatment: therapeutic diphenylcyclopropenone sensitization with weekly scalp DPC. Here the sequenced sample was whole blood, taken in connection with sensitization to the hapten diphenylcyclopropenone (DPC). The chain recombines TRBV9 with TRBJ1-4, with a weak D call TRBD1 (5 bases). The TCR sequence derives from a woman aged 25 to 39 with alopecia areata. Some clones in this sample may be carry-over from other donors' samples. The CDR3 nucleotides read TGTGCCAGCAGCGTCGGGACGGATGAAAAACTGTTTTTT. It is translated as CASSVGTDEKLFF.